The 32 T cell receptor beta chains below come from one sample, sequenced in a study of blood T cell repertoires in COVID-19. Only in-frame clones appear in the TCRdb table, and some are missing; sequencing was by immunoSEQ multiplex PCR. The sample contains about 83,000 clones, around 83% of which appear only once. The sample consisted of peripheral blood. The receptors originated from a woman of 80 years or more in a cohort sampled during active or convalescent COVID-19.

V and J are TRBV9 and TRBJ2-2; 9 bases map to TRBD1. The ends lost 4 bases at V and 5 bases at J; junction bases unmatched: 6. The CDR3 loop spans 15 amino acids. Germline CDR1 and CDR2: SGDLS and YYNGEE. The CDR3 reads CASSPGQGVTGELFF. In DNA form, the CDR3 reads TGTGCCAGCAGCCCGGGACAGGGAGTGACCGGGGAGCTGTTTTTT.

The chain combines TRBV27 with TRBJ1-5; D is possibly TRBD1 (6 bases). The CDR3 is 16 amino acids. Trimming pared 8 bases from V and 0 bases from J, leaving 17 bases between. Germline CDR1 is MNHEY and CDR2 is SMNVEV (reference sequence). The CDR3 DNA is TGTGCCAGCCGTATCACAGGGCCTTATAGCAATCAGCCCCAGCATTTT. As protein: CASRITGPYSNQPQHF.

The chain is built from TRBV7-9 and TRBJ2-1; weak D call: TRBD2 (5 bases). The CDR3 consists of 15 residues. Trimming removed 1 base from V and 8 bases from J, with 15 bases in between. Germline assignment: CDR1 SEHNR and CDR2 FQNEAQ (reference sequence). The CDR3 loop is CASSLVSSSSDEQFF. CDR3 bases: TGTGCCAGCAGCTTAGTTAGCTCGAGTAGCGATGAGCAGTTCTTC.

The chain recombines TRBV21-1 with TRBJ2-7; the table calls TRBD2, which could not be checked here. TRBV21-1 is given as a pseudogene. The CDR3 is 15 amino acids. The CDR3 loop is CASSKGVSGNHEQYF. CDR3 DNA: TGTGCCAGCAGCAAAGGCGTTAGCGGGAACCACGAGCAGTACTTC.

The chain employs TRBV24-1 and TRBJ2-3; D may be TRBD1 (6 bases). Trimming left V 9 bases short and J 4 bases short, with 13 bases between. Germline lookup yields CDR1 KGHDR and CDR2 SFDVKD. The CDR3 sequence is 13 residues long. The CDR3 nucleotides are TGTGCCACCGGGACATCCGGTGCAGATACGCAGTATTTT. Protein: CATGTSGADTQYF.

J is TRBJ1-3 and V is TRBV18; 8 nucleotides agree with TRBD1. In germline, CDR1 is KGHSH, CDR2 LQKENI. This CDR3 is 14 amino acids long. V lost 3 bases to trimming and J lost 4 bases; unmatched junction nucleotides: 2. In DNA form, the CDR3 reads TGTGCCAGCTCACCGACAGGGGAAGGAAACACCATATATTTT. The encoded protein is CASSPTGEGNTIYF.

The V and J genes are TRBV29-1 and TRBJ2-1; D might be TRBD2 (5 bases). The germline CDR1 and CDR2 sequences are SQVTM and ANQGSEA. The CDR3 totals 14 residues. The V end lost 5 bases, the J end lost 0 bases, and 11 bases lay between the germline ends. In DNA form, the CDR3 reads TGCAGCGTTCACGAGGGAAGCTCCTACAATGAGCAGTTCTTC. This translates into CSVHEGSSYNEQFF.

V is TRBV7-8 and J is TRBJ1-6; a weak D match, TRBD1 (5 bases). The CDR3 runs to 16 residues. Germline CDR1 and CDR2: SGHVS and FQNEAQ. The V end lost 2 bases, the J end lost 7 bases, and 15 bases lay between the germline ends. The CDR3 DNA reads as TGTGCCAGCAGCTTAACGTGGGGGACTCAGAATTCACCCCTCCACTTT. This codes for CASSLTWGTQNSPLHF.

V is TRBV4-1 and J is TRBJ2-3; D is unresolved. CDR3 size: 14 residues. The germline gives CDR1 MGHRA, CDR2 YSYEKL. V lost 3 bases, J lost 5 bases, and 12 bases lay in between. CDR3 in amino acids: CASSQGEFEDTQYF. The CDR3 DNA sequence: TGCGCCAGCAGCCAGGGCGAGTTTGAAGATACGCAGTATTTT.

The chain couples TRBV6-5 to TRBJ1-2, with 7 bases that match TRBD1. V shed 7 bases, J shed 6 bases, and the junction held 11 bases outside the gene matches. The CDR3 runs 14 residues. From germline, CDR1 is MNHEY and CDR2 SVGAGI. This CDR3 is CASNPGQMANGYTF. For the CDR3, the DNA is TGTGCCAGCAACCCGGGACAGATGGCTAATGGCTACACCTTC.

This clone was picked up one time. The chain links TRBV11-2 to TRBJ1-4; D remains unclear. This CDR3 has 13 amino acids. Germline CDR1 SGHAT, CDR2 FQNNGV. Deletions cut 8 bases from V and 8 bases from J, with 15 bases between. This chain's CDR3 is CASQLTRREKLFF. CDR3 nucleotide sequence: TGTGCCAGCCAACTAACTAGAAGGGAAAAACTGTTTTTT.

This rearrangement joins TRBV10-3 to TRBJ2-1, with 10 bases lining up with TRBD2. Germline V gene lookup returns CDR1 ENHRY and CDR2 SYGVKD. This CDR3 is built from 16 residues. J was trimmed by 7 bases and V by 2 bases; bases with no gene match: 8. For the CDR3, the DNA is TGTGCCATCAGTGAGAATGGGCTAGCGGGAGTGAATGAGCAGTTCTTC. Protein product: CAISENGLAGVNEQFF.

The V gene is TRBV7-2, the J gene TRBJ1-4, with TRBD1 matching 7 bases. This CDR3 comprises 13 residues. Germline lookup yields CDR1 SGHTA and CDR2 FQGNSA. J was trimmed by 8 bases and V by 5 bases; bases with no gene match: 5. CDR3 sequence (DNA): TGTGCCAGCAGCCGCGACAGGGAAGAAAAACTGTTTTTT. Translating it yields CASSRDREEKLFF.

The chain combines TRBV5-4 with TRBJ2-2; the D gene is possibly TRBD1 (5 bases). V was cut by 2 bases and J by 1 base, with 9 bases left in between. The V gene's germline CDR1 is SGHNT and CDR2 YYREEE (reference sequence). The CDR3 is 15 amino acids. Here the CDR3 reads CASSFWQGNTGELFF. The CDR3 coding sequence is TGTGCCAGCAGCTTTTGGCAGGGGAACACCGGGGAGCTGTTTTTT.

The CDR3 nucleotides read TGTGCCTGGAGCGAGGGACAGTATGAAGCTTTCTTT. It is translated as CAWSEGQYEAFF. The chain employs TRBV30 and TRBJ1-1; 7 bases match TRBD1. This CDR3 has 12 residues. V lost 3 bases, J lost 7 bases, and 5 bases stayed unmatched. Looked up from germline, CDR1 is GTSNPN and CDR2 is SVGIG (reference sequence).

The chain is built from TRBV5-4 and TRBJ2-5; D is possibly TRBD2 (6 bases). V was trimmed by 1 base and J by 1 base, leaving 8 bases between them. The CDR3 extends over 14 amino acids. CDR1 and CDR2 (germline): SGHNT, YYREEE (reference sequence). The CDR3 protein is CASSLRGGQETQYF. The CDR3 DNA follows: TGTGCCAGCAGCTTGAGGGGAGGCCAAGAGACCCAGTACTTC.

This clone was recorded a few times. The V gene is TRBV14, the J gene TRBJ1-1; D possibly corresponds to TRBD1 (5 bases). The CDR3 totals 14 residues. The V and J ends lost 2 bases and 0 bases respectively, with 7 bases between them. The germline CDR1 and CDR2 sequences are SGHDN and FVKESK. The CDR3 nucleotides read TGTGCCAGCAGCCAAAGACAGTTGAACACTGAAGCTTTCTTT. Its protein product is CASSQRQLNTEAFF.

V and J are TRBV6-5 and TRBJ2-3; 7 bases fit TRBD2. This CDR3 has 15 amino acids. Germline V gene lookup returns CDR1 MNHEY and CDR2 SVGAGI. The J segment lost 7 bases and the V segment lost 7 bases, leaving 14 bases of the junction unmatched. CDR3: CASIGKAGVVNTQYF. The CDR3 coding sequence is TGTGCCAGCATAGGGAAGGCGGGAGTCGTTAATACGCAGTATTTT.

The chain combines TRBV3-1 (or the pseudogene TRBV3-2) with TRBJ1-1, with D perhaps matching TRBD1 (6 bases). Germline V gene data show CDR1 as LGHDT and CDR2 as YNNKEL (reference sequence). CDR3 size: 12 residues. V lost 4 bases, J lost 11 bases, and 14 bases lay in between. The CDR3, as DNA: TGTGCCAGCAGCCGACAAGGGGGACGGGCTTTCTTT. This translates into CASSRQGGRAFF.

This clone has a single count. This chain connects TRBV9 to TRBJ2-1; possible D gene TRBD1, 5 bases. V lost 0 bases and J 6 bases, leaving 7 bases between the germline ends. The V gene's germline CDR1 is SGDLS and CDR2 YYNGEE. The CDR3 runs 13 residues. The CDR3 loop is CASSVGQGNEQFF. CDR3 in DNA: TGTGCCAGCAGCGTAGGGCAGGGCAATGAGCAGTTCTTC.

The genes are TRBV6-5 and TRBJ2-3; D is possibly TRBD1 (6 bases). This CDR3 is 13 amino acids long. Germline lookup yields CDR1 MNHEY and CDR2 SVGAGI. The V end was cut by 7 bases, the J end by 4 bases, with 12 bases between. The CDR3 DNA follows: TGTGCCAGCACAAAGAGGGGGTCAGATACGCAGTATTTT. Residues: CASTKRGSDTQYF.

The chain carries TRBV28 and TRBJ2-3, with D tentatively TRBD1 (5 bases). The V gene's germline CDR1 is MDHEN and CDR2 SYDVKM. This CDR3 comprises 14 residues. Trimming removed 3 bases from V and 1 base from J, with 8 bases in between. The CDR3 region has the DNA TGTGCCAGCAGTTTTGGACAACGCACAGATACGCAGTATTTT. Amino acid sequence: CASSFGQRTDTQYF.

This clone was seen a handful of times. DNA of the CDR3: TGTGCCAGCAGCCCTTTTCCAGGGTGGGACTATGGCTACACCTTC. It yields the protein CASSPFPGWDYGYTF. V usage is TRBV11-2 and J usage is TRBJ1-2, with D possibly being TRBD1 (5 bases). The V gene's germline CDR1 is SGHAT and CDR2 FQNNGV. V was clipped by 5 bases and J by 3 bases, with 16 bases between them. CDR3 length: 15 amino acids.

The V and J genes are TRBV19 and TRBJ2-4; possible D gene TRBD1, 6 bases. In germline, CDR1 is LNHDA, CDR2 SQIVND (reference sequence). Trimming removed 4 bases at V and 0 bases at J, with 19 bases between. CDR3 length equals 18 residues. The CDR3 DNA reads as TGTGCCAGTAGTAAGGTTGGACAGACCCGACTAGCCAAAAACATTCAGTACTTC. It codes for CASSKVGQTRLAKNIQYF.

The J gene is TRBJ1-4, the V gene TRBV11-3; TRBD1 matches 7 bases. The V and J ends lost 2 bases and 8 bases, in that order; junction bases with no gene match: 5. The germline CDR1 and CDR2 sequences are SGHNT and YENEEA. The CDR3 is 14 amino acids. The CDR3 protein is CASSLQGGAEKLFF. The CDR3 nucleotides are TGTGCCAGCAGCTTACAGGGGGGCGCGGAAAAACTGTTTTTT.

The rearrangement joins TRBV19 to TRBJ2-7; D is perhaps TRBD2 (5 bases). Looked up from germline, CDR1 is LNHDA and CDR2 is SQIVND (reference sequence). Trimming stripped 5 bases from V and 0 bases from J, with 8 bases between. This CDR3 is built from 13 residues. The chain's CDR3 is CASSAGLSYEQYV. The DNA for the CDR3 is TGTGCCAGTAGTGCAGGACTCTCCTACGAGCAGTACGTC.

The CDR3 DNA is TGTGCCAGCAGTTCCTCGACTAGCGGGTCCTACAATGAGCAGTTCTTC. It specifies CASSSSTSGSYNEQFF. The chain links TRBV6-5 to TRBJ2-1; 10 bases match TRBD2. Germline V gene sequence: CDR1 MNHEY, CDR2 SVGAGI. V lost 4 bases and J lost 1; bases outside the gene matches: 4. The CDR3 spans 16 residues.

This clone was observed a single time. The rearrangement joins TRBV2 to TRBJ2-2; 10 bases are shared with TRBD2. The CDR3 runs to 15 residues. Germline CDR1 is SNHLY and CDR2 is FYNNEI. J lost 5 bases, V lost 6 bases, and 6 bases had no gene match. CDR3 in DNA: TGTGCCAGCAGAGAACTAGCGGGAAGGACCGGGGAGCTGTTTTTT. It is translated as CASRELAGRTGELFF.

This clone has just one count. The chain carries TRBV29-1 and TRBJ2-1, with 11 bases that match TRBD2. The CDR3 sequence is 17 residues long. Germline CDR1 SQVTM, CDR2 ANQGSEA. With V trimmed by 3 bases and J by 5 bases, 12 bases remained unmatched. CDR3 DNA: TGCAGCGTTGACCCCCCGGGGGGACTAGCGGCTAACAATGAGCAGTTCTTC. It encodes CSVDPPGGLAANNEQFF.

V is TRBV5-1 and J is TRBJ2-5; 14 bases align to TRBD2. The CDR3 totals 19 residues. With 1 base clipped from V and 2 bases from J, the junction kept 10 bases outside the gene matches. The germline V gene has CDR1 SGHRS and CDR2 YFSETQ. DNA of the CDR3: TGCGCCAGCAGCTTGAGTACGGGACTAGCGGGAGTTGGTCAAGAGACCCAGTACTTC. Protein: CASSLSTGLAGVGQETQYF.

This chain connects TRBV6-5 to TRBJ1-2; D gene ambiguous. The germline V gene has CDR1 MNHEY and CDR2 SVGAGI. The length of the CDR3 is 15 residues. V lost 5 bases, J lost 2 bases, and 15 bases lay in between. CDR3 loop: CASSRPSQVNYGYTF. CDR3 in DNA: TGTGCCAGCAGTAGACCCTCTCAGGTGAACTATGGCTACACCTTC.

The CDR3 nucleotides read TGTGCCAGCAGACGGGGGTTTAATGAAAAACTGTTTTTT. It translates to CASRRGFNEKLFF. The chain couples TRBV14 to TRBJ1-4; D is possibly TRBD1 (5 bases). The V gene's germline CDR1 is SGHDN and CDR2 FVKESK. CDR3 size: 13 residues. V was clipped by 6 bases and J by 4 bases, with 9 bases between them.